This T cell receptor (beta chain) emerged from a study of cytomegalovirus exposure and HLA in healthy donors. Profiling relied on immunoSEQ multiplex PCR, and the TCRdb table lists in-frame clones only, not all of them. The sample carries 150,000 to 200,000 clones, around 84% recorded once. V was clipped by 8 bases and J by 0 bases; unmatched bases: 6. Germline CDR1 and CDR2: MNHNY and SVGAGI (reference sequence). This CDR3 is built from 15 residues. Study findings and constraints: Altogether, about 160 TCR beta chains were recorded as cytomegalovirus-associated. It was reportedly the case that the classifier diagnosed cytomegalovirus status with high specificity and sensitivity.

With regard to this clone: What it binds is not known.

This TCR came from a man younger than 35 in good health and CMV-seropositive. Material: PBMCs. The chain employs TRBV6-6 and TRBJ2-5; 10 positions agree with TRBD2. The CDR3 protein is CASERLAGYQETQYF. The CDR3 coding sequence is TGTGCCAGCGAACGACTAGCGGGTTACCAAGAGACCCAGTACTTC.